The 5 T cell receptor beta chains reported below all come from one sample, sequenced in a study of neoadjuvant anti-PD-1 for oral cavity cancer. Libraries were prepared by immunoSEQ multiplex PCR; TCRdb keeps only in-frame clonotypes and omits some of them. The sample gives about 16,000 clones, roughly three fifths of which show up once; approximately 2.4% is in the top ten. The sample was PBMCs, taken before nivolumab (anti-PD-1) treatment. The receptors originated from a person between 35 and 79 years old with oral cavity squamous cell carcinoma.

This clone has just a few counts. This chain links TRBV6-1 with TRBJ1-5; tentative D call: TRBD1 (5 bases). The CDR3 contains 16 residues. V was cut by 2 bases and J by 0 bases, with 11 bases left in between. Per the germline V gene, CDR1 is MNHNS and CDR2 is SASEGT. CDR3: CASSERGFYSNQPQHF. For the CDR3, the DNA is TGTGCCAGCAGTGAAAGGGGTTTCTATAGCAATCAGCCCCAGCATTTT.

The chain carries TRBV10-3 and TRBJ2-2; D remains ambiguous. The CDR3 loop spans 12 amino acids. V was cut by 5 bases and J by 4 bases, with 5 bases left in between. CDR1 is ENHRY, CDR2 SYGVKD, per germline. The CDR3: CAISTATGELFF. DNA for the CDR3: TGTGCCATCAGTACAGCCACCGGGGAGCTGTTTTTT.

The chain couples TRBV6-1 to TRBJ2-7; 8 bases are shared with TRBD1. V gave up 4 bases and J gave up 0 bases; unmatched junction bases: 14. CDR3 length equals 18 residues. Germline V lookup: CDR1 MNHNS, CDR2 SASEGT. The CDR3 coding sequence is TGTGCCAGCAGTGCCCCTCTGGGTGCCGGACAGGGCTCCTACGAGCAGTACTTC. Translation gives CASSAPLGAGQGSYEQYF.

The chain links TRBV30 to TRBJ1-5, with a weak D call TRBD1 (5 bases). This CDR3 is built from 12 residues. The ends were cut back, 6 bases at V and 5 bases at J, with 11 bases in the middle. The V gene's germline CDR1 is GTSNPN and CDR2 SVGIG (reference sequence). The CDR3 loop is CACETGDQPQHF. DNA of the CDR3: TGTGCCTGTGAAACAGGAGATCAGCCCCAGCATTTT.

The chain employs TRBV28 and TRBJ2-7, with TRBD2 matching 8 bases. The V and J ends lost 3 bases and 1 base, in that order; junction bases with no gene match: 8. This CDR3 has 16 amino acids. Germline V gene sequence: CDR1 MDHEN, CDR2 SYDVKM. The CDR3 bases are TGTGCCAGCAGTTTCGCACTAGCGGTCCTTTCCTACGAGCAGTACTTC. This codes for CASSFALAVLSYEQYF.